Following are 30 T cell receptor beta chains from one sample sequenced in a study of identical twins. MiXCR, applied by TCRdb to the 5' RACE reads, yields one record per CDR3 protein. This table holds around 1.7 million distinct CDR3 sequences, around a third found once. The sequenced material came from cord blood. The source is a newborn girl in good health.

This clonotype was recorded once. The V and J genes are TRBV25-1 and TRBJ2-7, with D perhaps matching TRBD1 or TRBD2 (6 bases each). CDR3 size: 16 residues. The ends were cut back, 3 bases at V and 7 bases at J, with 22 bases in the middle. Germline CDR1 is MGHDK and CDR2 is SYGVNS. The CDR3 loop reads CASSERGARIFNEQYF. The DNA of the CDR3 is TGTGCCAGCAGTGAGAGGGGGGCCCGGATATTCAATGAGCAGTACTTC.

The chain has TRBV7-9 and TRBJ1-6; D is undetermined. CDR1 and CDR2 (germline): SEHNR, FQNEAQ (reference sequence). The germline V and J ends were trimmed by 2 bases and 7 bases, with 27 bases remaining between them. The CDR3 runs 20 residues. The CDR3 protein is CASSLFRGQALQLRNSPLHF. The CDR3 DNA is TGTGCCAGCAGCTTATTTCGCGGGCAGGCTCTTCAACTGAGGAATTCACCCCTCCACTTT.

Of note for this clonotype: A much larger clone lies one base from this, so it may be a read error. The chain employs TRBV14 and TRBJ2-1, with D perhaps matching TRBD2 (5 bases). Trimming took 4 bases from V and 13 from J, leaving 29 bases between them. Germline V gene sequence: CDR1 SGHDN, CDR2 FVKESK. This CDR3 is 17 amino acids long. CDR3 nucleotide sequence: TGTGCCAGCAGCCTAGGCGTCTGGAGGTCACCACAAGAGACCCAGTTCTTC. Its protein product is CASSLGVWRSPQETQFF.

V is TRBV12-3 or TRBV12-4 and J is TRBJ2-1; TRBD2 matches at 7 bases. V shed 4 bases, J shed 4 bases, and the junction held 10 bases outside the gene matches. The CDR3 totals 16 residues. The CDR3 nucleotides are TGTGCCAGCAGTTCCCTCGGGGGGACCCCTTACAATGAGCAGTTCTTC. Protein: CASSSLGGTPYNEQFF.

This rearrangement joins TRBV5-6 to TRBJ2-7; a possible D gene is TRBD1 (6 bases). Germline V gives CDR1 SGHDT, CDR2 YYEEEE. This CDR3 has 15 residues. With 0 bases removed from V and 4 bases from J, the gap between germline ends came to 14 bases. Here the CDR3 reads CASSLDRAKGYEQYF. The CDR3 DNA follows: TGTGCCAGCAGCTTGGACAGGGCTAAGGGGTACGAGCAGTACTTC.

Notes on this clonotype: This may be a read error, as it is one base from a much larger clone. The chain has TRBV3-1 and TRBJ1-2, with D hard to call. Germline V gene sequence: CDR1 LGHDT, CDR2 YNNKEL (reference sequence). Deletions cut 0 bases from V and 4 bases from J, with 3 bases between. CDR3 length equals 12 residues. The CDR3 region has the DNA TGTGCCAGCAGCCAAGAGATCTATGGCTACACCTTC. This translates into CASSQEIYGYTF.

J is TRBJ2-7 and V is TRBV20-1; the match to TRBD2 covers 10 bases. The CDR3 extends over 16 amino acids. V was pared by 0 bases and J by 7 bases, with 12 bases of the junction left unmatched. Germline assignment: CDR1 DFQATT and CDR2 SNEGSKA (reference sequence). For the CDR3, the DNA is TGCAGTGCTAGAGACCTTATAGCGGGGGGCTACAATGAGCAGTACTTC. Its protein is CSARDLIAGGYNEQYF.

This rearrangement joins TRBV27 to TRBJ1-1; perhaps TRBD1 as D (6 bases). Germline CDR1 is MNHEY and CDR2 is SMNVEV (reference sequence). Trimming cost V 7 bases and J 3 bases, with 12 bases left between them. The CDR3 runs to 13 residues. The CDR3 here is CASNSRGDTEAFF. CDR3 nucleotides: TGTGCCAGCAACTCCAGGGGAGACACTGAAGCTTTCTTT.

This clonotype was found once. V gene TRBV27 combines with J gene TRBJ1-2, with D perhaps TRBD1 (5 bases). The V and J ends lost 5 bases and 4 bases respectively, with 17 bases between them. From germline, CDR1 is MNHEY and CDR2 SMNVEV (reference sequence). This CDR3 comprises 15 residues. This CDR3 is CASSLYPQGSYGYTF. CDR3 sequence (DNA): TGTGCCAGCAGTCTTTACCCGCAGGGATCCTATGGCTACACCTTC.

To note about this clonotype: The junction shows a germline mismatch at one end, possibly a read error. The V gene is TRBV7-9, the J gene TRBJ2-1; D uncertain. Germline-derived CDR1 and CDR2 are SEHNR and FQNEAQ (reference sequence). This CDR3 has 15 amino acids. CDR3 DNA sequence: TGTGCCGGCAGCTTATGGCCATTGGGGTTCAATGAGCAGTTCTTC. This sequence encodes CAGSLWPLGFNEQFF.

The chain combines TRBV4-2 with TRBJ2-4; no clear D. The DNA end lines up better with TRBJ2-7; the J call may be wrong. CDR3 size: 15 residues. Germline values: CDR1 LGHNA, CDR2 YNFKEQ. The CDR3 DNA is TGTGCCAGCAGCCAAGGGGTGCAACCGTCCTACGAGCAGTACTTC. This gives the protein CASSQGVQPSYEQYF.

The chain links TRBV6-2 or TRBV6-3 to TRBJ1-5; D unclear. V gave up 2 bases and J gave up 4 bases, with 12 bases separating them. CDR1 is MNHEY, CDR2 SVGEGT, per germline. The CDR3 runs to 15 residues. The DNA for the CDR3 is TGTGCCAGCAGTTACCCATGGGGTACGAATCAGCCCCAGCATTTT. This sequence encodes CASSYPWGTNQPQHF.

This clonotype was counted between two and nine times. This CDR3 is CATNRGGPTDTQYF. DNA of the CDR3: TGTGCCACCAATCGTGGGGGCCCGACAGATACGCAGTATTTT. This sequence joins TRBV12-3 or TRBV12-4 and TRBJ2-3; D may be TRBD1 (6 bases). V lost 10 bases and J 3 bases, leaving 17 bases between the germline ends. CDR3 length: 14 amino acids.

With regard to this clonotype: The junction shows a germline mismatch at one end, possibly a read error. The rearrangement links TRBV12-3 or TRBV12-4 to TRBJ2-6; D call uncertain. This CDR3 spans 18 amino acids. The DNA for the CDR3 is TGTGCCGGCAGTTTAGGGCACGCGAGAGGCTCTGGGGCCAACGTCCTGACTTTC. Translation gives CAGSLGHARGSGANVLTF.

This clonotype was observed a handful of times. This rearrangement joins TRBV7-9 to TRBJ2-3, with D perhaps matching TRBD1 (6 bases). The assigned J gene may be wrong: the sequence end matches TRBJ1-5 better. The CDR3 is 15 amino acids. From germline, CDR1 is SEHNR and CDR2 FQNEAQ (reference sequence). The CDR3 spells CASSLGGGPNQPQHF. Here the CDR3 DNA reads TGTGCCAGCAGCTTAGGGGGGGGCCCGAATCAGCCCCAGCATTTT.

This clonotype was counted between two and nine times. The gene calls are TRBV7-2 and TRBJ1-2; 8 positions agree with TRBD1. Trimming removed 1 base from V and 2 bases from J; junction bases left unmatched: 3. The CDR3 covers 15 residues. CDR1 and CDR2 from the germline V gene are SGHTA and FQGNSA. CDR3 in amino acids: CASSLVTGENYGYTF. The CDR3 nucleotides read TGTGCCAGCAGCTTAGTGACAGGGGAGAACTATGGCTACACCTTC.

This chain joins TRBV20-1 and TRBJ2-1; 8 nucleotides line up with TRBD1. The V gene end was trimmed by 5 bases and the J gene end by 7 bases; junction bases not matched to a gene: 1. CDR1 DFQATT and CDR2 SNEGSKA come from the germline V gene (reference sequence). The CDR3 spans 11 residues. DNA of the CDR3: TGCAGTGCTGGACAGGGAAATGAGCAGTTCTTC. Translation gives CSAGQGNEQFF.

This clonotype was detected only a few times. The rearrangement links TRBV6-1 to TRBJ2-4, with D possibly being TRBD1 (6 bases). CDR3 length: 16 residues. The germline CDR1 and CDR2 sequences are MNHNS and SASEGT. V shed 2 bases and J shed 0 bases, with 11 bases lying between them. The CDR3 here is CASSERTVLAKNIQYF. In nucleotides, the CDR3 is TGTGCCAGCAGTGAAAGGACAGTTCTAGCCAAAAACATTCAGTACTTC.

This clonotype was counted between two and nine times. The chain couples TRBV4-1 to TRBJ2-5; D gene unclear. V was trimmed by 0 bases and J by 7 bases, leaving 15 bases between them. This CDR3 contains 15 residues. In germline, CDR1 is MGHRA, CDR2 YSYEKL. This CDR3 is CASSQEIRAYGTQYF. As DNA, the CDR3 is TGCGCCAGCAGCCAAGAGATCCGAGCTTATGGGACCCAGTACTTC.

On this clonotype itself: The junction departs from the called germline gene at one end, perhaps through a read error. The rearrangement joins TRBV10-3 to TRBJ2-6; 8 nucleotides match TRBD2. Germline CDR1 reads ENHRY; CDR2 reads SYGVKD. The CDR3 is 18 amino acids. Here the CDR3 DNA reads TGTACCATCAGGGCCACTAGCGGTGACCGCTCTGGGGCCAACGTCCTGACTTTC. Amino acids: CTIRATSGDRSGANVLTF.

This clonotype has more than one count but fewer than ten. V gene TRBV20-1 combines with J gene TRBJ2-1; 12 nucleotides line up with TRBD2. Germline V lookup: CDR1 DFQATT, CDR2 SNEGSKA (reference sequence). J lost 5 bases, V lost 4 bases, and 3 bases had no gene match. The CDR3 is 14 residues long. CDR3: CSATGLAGNNEQFF. In DNA form, the CDR3 reads TGCAGTGCTACAGGACTAGCGGGAAACAATGAGCAGTTCTTC.

The J gene is TRBJ1-4, the V gene TRBV12-3 or TRBV12-4; the match to TRBD1 covers 9 bases. With 5 bases clipped from V and 7 bases from J, the junction kept 8 bases outside the gene matches. This CDR3 contains 15 residues. The CDR3 is CASSERTGGVEKLFF. CDR3 DNA sequence: TGTGCCAGCAGTGAAAGAACAGGGGGCGTTGAAAAACTGTTTTTT.

This clonotype has just a few counts. The chain has TRBV28 and TRBJ2-1; perhaps TRBD2 as D (5 bases). Germline CDR1 reads MDHEN; CDR2 reads SYDVKM. The CDR3 has 15 residues. V was shortened by 6 bases and J by 0 bases, with 12 bases between the two germline ends. The CDR3 reads CASRRDYRSYNEQFF. Here the CDR3 DNA reads TGTGCCAGCAGGCGTGACTATCGCTCCTACAATGAGCAGTTCTTC.

Comments on this clonotype: This may stem from a read error, because a much larger clone lies one nucleotide away. This sequence joins TRBV10-3 and TRBJ1-2, with D unclear. This CDR3 spans 13 amino acids. Germline CDR1 ENHRY, CDR2 SYGVKD. The CDR3 spells CAISESSGYGYNF. The DNA of the CDR3 is TGTGCCATCAGTGAGTCGTCGGGATATGGCTACAACTTC.

V usage is TRBV14 and J usage is TRBJ1-2; D is perhaps TRBD1 (6 bases). V lost 4 bases, J lost 0 bases, and 15 bases lay in between. This CDR3 is 16 amino acids long. Germline CDR1 and CDR2: SGHDN and FVKESK. The CDR3 DNA is TGTGCCAGCAGCCGCCTCAGGGGCGCGACTAACTATGGCTACACCTTC. As protein: CASSRLRGATNYGYTF.

This clonotype was found a few times. The chain combines TRBV2 with TRBJ2-1, with D uncertain. The CDR3 has 14 residues. The V gene's germline CDR1 is SNHLY and CDR2 FYNNEI. V was shortened by 8 bases and J by 7 bases, with 18 bases between the two germline ends. CDR3 loop: CASVSWARRNEQFF. CDR3 nucleotide sequence: TGTGCCAGCGTATCATGGGCTCGTAGAAATGAGCAGTTCTTC.

The V gene is TRBV28, the J gene TRBJ2-7; D may be TRBD1 (5 bases). CDR1 MDHEN and CDR2 SYDVKM come from the germline V gene. The CDR3 sequence is 15 residues long. V lost 3 bases, J lost 0 bases, and 12 bases lay in between. The CDR3 loop is CASSLAGINSYEQYF. The CDR3 DNA reads as TGTGCCAGCAGTTTGGCAGGGATAAACTCCTACGAGCAGTACTTC.

This clonotype has more than one count but fewer than ten. The rearrangement joins TRBV6-1 to TRBJ2-1, with TRBD1 matching 9 bases. This CDR3 comprises 22 residues. Germline assignment: CDR1 MNHNS and CDR2 SASEGT. V lost 0 bases to trimming and J lost 6 bases; unmatched junction nucleotides: 24. The CDR3 region has the DNA TGTGCCAGCAGTGAAGCGCTACTTGGACGGTCCCCGGGGACAGGGAGGCGCAATGAGCAGTTCTTC. Its translation: CASSEALLGRSPGTGRRNEQFF.

The chain employs TRBV3-1 and TRBJ1-2, with a tentative D call TRBD1 (6 bases). V was pared by 0 bases and J by 7 bases, with 21 bases between. This CDR3 comprises 17 residues. Germline V gives CDR1 LGHDT, CDR2 YNNKEL (reference sequence). The DNA of the CDR3 is TGTGCCAGCAGCCAAGATTCGGGGAGGGGGGCTGTCGGTGGCTACACCTTC. Protein: CASSQDSGRGAVGGYTF. Based on the CDR3 plus reference TRBV3-1 and TRBJ1-2, the full variable domain is DTAVSQTPKYLVTQMGNDKSIKCEQNLGHDTMYWYKQDSKKFLKIMFSYNNKELIINETVPNRFSPKSPDKAHLNLHINSLELGDSAVYFCASSQDSGRGAVGGYTFGSGTRLTVV.

This chain uses TRBV27 with TRBJ2-2; 9 positions agree with TRBD2. The germline V gene encodes CDR1 MNHEY and CDR2 SMNVEV (reference sequence). The CDR3 is 17 amino acids. With 3 bases clipped from V and 0 bases from J, the junction kept 5 bases outside the gene matches. The CDR3 region has the DNA TGTGCCAGCAGTTTGGCTAGCGGGAACTCGAACACCGGGGAGCTGTTTTTT. It encodes CASSLASGNSNTGELFF.